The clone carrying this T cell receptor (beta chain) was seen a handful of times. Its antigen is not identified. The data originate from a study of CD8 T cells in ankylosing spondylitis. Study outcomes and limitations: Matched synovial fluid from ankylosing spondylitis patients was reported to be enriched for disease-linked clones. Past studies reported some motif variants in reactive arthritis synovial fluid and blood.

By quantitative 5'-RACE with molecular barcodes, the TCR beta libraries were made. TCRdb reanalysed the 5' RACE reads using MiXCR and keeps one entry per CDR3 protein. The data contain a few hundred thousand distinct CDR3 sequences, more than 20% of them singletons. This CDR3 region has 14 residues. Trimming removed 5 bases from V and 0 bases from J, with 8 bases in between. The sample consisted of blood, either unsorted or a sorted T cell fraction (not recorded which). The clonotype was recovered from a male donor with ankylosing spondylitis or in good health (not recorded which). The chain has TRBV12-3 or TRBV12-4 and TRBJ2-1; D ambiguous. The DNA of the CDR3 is TGTGCCAGCAGTGAAGAACTCTCCTACAATGAGCAGTTCTTC. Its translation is CASSEELSYNEQFF.